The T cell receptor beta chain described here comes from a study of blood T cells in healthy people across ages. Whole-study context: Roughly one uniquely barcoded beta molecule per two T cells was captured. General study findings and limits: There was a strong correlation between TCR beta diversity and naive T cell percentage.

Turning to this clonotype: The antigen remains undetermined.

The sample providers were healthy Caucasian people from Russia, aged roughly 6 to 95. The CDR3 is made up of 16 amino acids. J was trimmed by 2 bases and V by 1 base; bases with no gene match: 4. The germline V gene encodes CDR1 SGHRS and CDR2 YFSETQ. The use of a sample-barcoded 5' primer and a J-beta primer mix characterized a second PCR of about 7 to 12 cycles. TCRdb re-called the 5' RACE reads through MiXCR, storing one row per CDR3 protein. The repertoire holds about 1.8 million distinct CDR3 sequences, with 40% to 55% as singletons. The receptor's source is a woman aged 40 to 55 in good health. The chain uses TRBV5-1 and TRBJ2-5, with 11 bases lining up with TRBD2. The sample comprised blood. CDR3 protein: CASSLSSSGGQETQYF. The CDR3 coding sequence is TGCGCCAGCAGCTTGAGTTCTAGCGGGGGGCAAGAGACCCAGTACTTC.